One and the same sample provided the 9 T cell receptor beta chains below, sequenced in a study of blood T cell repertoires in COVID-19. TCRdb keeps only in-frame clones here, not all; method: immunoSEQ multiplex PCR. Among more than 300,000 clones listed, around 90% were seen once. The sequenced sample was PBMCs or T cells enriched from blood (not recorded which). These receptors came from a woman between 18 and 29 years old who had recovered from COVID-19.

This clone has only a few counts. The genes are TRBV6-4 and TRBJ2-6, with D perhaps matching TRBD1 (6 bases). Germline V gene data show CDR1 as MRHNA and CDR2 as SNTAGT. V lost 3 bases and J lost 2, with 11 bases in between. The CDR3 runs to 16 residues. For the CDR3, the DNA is TGTGCCAGCAGTGAAGTAACAGGGACTGGGGCCAACGTCCTGACTTTC. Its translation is CASSEVTGTGANVLTF.

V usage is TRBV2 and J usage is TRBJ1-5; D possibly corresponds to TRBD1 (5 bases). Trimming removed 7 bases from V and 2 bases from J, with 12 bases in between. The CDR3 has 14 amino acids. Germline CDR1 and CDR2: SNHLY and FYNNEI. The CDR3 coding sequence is TGTGCCAGCAAGGCAGGGTGGGGCAATCAGCCCCAGCATTTT. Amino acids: CASKAGWGNQPQHF.

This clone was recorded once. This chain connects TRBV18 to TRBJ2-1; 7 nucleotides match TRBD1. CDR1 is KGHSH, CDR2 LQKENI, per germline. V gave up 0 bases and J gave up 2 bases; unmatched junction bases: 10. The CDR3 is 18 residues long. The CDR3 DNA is TGTGCCAGCTCACCACCCAAGGGGGCCCAAAGAACCTACAATGAGCAGTTCTTC. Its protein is CASSPPKGAQRTYNEQFF.

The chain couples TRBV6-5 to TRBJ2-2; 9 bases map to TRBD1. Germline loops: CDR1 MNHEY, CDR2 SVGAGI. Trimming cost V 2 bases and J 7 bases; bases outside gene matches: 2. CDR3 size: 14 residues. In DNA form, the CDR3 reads TGTGCCAGCAGTTACGGACAGGGGTTCGGGGAGCTGTTTTTT. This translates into CASSYGQGFGELFF.

CDR3 loop: CASSRTKVGQFTGELFF. The CDR3 region has the DNA TGTGCCAGCAGTCGAACCAAGGTGGGACAGTTCACCGGGGAGCTGTTTTTT. The V call is TRBV27, the J call TRBJ2-2, with 7 bases fitting TRBD1. CDR3 length equals 17 residues. The J segment lost 4 bases and the V segment lost 5 bases, leaving 13 bases of the junction unmatched. CDR1 and CDR2 (germline): MNHEY, SMNVEV (reference sequence).

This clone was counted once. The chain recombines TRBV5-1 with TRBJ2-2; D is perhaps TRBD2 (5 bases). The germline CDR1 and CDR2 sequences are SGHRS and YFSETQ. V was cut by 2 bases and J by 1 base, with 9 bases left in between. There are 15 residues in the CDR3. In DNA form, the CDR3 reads TGCGCCAGCAGCTTAGTACGGGGGAACACCGGGGAGCTGTTTTTT. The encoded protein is CASSLVRGNTGELFF.

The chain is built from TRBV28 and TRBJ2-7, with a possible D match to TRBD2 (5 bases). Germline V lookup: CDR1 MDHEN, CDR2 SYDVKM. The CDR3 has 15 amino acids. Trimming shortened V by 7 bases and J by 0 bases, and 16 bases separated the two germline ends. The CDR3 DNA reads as TGTGCCAGCAATTCGGGCAGCGGTAGCTCCTACGAGCAGTACTTC. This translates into CASNSGSGSSYEQYF.

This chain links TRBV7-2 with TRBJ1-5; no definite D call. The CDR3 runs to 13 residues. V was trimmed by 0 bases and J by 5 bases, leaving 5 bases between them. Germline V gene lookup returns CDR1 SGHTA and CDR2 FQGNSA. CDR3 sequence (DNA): TGTGCCAGCAGCTTAGCGGGAGATCAGCCCCAGCATTTT. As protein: CASSLAGDQPQHF.

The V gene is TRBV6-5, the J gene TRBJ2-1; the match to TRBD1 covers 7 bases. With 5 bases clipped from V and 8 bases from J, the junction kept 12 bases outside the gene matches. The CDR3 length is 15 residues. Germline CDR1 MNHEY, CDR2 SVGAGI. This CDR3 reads CASSMSGTVGDEQFF. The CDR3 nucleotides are TGTGCCAGCAGTATGTCGGGGACAGTCGGTGATGAGCAGTTCTTC.